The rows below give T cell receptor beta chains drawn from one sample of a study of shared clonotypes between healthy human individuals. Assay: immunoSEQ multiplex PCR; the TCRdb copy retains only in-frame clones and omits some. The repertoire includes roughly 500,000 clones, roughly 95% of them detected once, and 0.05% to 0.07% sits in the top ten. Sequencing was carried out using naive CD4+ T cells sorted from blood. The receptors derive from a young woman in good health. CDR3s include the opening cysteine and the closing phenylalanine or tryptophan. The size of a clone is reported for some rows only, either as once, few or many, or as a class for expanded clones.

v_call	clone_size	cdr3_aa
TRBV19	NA	CASSIIGDSYTF
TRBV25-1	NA	CASSGRSIAVTSYNEQFF
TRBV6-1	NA	CASSVLGVEEQFF
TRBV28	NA	CASSLDGEYSPLHF
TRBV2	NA	CASSVLGAETQPQHF
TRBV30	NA	CAWGKGGDQPQHF
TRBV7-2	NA	CASSNPNQPQHF
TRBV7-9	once	CASSLEIPGPQHF
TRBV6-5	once	CASRGQGERGNEQFF
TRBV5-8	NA	CASSFDGAYEQYF
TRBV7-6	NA	CASSRGTSKASYEQYF
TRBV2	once	CASSVYWREDTDTQYF
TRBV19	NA	CASSIVPGQYGYTF
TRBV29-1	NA	CSVEWTGGTEAFF
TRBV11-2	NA	CASSLGGSSAYEQYF
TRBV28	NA	CASRRGREKLFF
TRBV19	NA	CASSTFPGGIYEQYF
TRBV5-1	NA	CASSSLVGTQYF
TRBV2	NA	CASIRLGTGELFF
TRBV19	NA	CASSSDGGGYTF
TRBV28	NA	CASSLTGFALKGGTGELFF